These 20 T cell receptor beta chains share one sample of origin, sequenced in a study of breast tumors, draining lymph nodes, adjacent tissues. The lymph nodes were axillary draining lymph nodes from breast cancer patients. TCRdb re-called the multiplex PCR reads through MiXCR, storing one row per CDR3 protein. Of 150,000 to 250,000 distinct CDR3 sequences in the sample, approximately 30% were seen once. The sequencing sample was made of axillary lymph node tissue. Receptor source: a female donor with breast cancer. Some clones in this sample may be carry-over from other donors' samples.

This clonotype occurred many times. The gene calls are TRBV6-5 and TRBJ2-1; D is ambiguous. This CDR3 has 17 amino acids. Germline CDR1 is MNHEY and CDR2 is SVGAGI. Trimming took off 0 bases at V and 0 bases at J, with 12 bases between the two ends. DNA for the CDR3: TGTGCCAGCAGTTACTCGAAGACATCTGCCTCCTACAATGAGCAGTTCTTC. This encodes CASSYSKTSASYNEQFF.

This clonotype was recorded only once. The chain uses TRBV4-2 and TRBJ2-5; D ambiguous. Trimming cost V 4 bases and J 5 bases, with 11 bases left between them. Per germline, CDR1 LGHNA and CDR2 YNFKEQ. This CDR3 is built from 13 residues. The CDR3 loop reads CASSRESRETQYF. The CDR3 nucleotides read TGTGCCAGCAGCCGAGAAAGCAGGGAGACCCAGTACTTC.

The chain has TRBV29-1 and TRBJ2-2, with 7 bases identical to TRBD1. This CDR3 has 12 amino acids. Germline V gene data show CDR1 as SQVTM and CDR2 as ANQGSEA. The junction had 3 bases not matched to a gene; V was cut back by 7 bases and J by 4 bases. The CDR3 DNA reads TGCAGCGGGGGACAGTTCACCGGGGAGCTGTTTTTT. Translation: CSGGQFTGELFF.

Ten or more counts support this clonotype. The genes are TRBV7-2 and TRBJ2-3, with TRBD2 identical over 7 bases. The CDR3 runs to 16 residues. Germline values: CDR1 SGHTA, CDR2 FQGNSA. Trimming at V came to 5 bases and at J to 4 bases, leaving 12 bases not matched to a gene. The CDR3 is CASSPPPSGGADTQYF. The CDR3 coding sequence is TGTGCCAGCAGCCCACCCCCTAGCGGAGGGGCAGATACGCAGTATTTT. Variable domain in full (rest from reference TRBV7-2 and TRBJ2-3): GAGVSQSPSNKVTEKGKDVELRCDPISGHTALYWYRQSLGQGLEFLIYFQGNSAPDKSGLPSDRFSAERTGGSVSTLTIQRTQQEDSAVYLCASSPPPSGGADTQYFGPGTRLTVL.

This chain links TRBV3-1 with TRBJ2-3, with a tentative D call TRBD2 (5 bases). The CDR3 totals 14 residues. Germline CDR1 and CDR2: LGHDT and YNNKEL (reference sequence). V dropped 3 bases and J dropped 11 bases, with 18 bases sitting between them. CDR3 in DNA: TGTGCCAGCAGCCAGGCGGGCTACTACAATGAGCAGTATTTT. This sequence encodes CASSQAGYYNEQYF.

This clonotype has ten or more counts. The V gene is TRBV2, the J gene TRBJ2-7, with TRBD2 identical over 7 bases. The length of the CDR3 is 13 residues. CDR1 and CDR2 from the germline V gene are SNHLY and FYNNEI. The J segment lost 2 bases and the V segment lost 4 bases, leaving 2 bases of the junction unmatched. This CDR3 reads CASSGGGTYEQYF. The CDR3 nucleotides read TGTGCCAGCAGTGGGGGGGGGACCTACGAGCAGTACTTC. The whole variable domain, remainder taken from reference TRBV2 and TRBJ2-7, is EPEVTQTPSHQVTQMGQEVILRCVPISNHLYFYWYRQILGQKVEFLVSFYNNEISEKSEIFDDQFSVERPDGSNFTLKIRSTKLEDSAMYFCASSGGGTYEQYFGPGTRLTVT.

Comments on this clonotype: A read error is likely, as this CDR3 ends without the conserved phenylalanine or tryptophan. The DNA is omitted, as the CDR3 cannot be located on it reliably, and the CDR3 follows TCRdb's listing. CDR3 sequence: CATSDILQGADG. V is TRBV24-1 and J is TRBJ2-3; the DNA was not used to check the table's D call, TRBD1. A total of 12 residues make up the CDR3, ends included. The germline gives CDR1 KGHDR, CDR2 SFDVKD.

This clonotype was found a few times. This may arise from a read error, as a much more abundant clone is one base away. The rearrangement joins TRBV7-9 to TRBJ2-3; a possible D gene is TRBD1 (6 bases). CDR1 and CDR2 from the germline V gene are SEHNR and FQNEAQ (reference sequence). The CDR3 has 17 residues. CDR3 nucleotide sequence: TGTGCCAGCAGCATTAGTAGGAACAGGGATTTCGCAGATACGCGGTATTTT. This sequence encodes CASSISRNRDFADTRYF.

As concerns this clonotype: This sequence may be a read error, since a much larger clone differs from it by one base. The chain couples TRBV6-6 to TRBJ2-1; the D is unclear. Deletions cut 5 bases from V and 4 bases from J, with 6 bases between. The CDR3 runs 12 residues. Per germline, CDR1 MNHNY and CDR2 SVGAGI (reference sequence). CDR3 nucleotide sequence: TGTGCCAGCAGTCCAACTTACAATGAGCAGTTCTTC. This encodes CASSPTYNEQFF.

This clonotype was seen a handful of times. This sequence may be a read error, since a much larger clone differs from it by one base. DNA for the CDR3: TGCGCCAGCAGCTTGGGGACACAGGGAGACGCGATCTATGGCTACACCTTC. Translated, it gives CASSLGTQGDAIYGYTF. This chain joins TRBV5-1 and TRBJ1-2, with a weak D call TRBD1 (6 bases). The CDR3 spans 17 residues. The germline V gene encodes CDR1 SGHRS and CDR2 YFSETQ. Trimming took 0 bases from V and 4 from J, leaving 19 bases between them.

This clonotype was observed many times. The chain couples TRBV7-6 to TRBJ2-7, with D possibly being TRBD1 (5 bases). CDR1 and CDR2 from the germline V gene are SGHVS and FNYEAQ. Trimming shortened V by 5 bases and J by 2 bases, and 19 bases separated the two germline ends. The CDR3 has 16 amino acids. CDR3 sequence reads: CASSLRLGAFAYEQYF. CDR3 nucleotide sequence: TGTGCCAGCAGCCTTAGGTTAGGGGCCTTCGCCTACGAGCAGTACTTC.

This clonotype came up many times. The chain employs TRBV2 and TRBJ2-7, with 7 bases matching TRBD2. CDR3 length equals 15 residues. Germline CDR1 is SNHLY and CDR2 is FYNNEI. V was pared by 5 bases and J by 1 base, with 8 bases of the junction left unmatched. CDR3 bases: TGTGCCAGCAGTATAAAGGGACTATCGTCCTACGAGCAGTACTTC. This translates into CASSIKGLSSYEQYF.

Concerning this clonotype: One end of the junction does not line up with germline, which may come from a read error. The CDR3 region is CSASRAFPNQPRHF. CDR3 DNA: TGCAGTGCTAGTCGGGCGTTTCCCAATCAGCCCCGGCATTTT. The chain uses TRBV20-1 and TRBJ1-5; D gene unclear. Germline V gives CDR1 DFQATT, CDR2 SNEGSKA (reference sequence). This CDR3 spans 14 amino acids.

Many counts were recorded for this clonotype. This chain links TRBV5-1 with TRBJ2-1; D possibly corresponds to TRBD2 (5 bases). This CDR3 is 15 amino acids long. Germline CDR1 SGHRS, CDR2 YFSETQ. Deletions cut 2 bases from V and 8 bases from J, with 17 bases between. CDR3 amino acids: CASSFNGIGADEQFF. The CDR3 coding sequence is TGCGCCAGCAGCTTCAACGGGATAGGAGCTGATGAGCAGTTCTTC.

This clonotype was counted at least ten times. In DNA, the CDR3 is TGTGCCAGCAGAGGACAGGGTGGCAATCAGCCCCAGCATTTT. Translating it yields CASRGQGGNQPQHF. This chain uses TRBV12-3 or TRBV12-4 with TRBJ1-5; 8 bases map to TRBD1. V dropped 6 bases and J dropped 2; count of bases not matched to a gene: 3. The CDR3 length is 14 residues.

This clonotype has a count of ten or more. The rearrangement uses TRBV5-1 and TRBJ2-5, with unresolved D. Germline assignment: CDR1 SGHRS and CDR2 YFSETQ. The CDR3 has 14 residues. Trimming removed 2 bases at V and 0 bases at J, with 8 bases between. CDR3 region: CASSLGPDQETQYF. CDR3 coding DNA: TGCGCCAGCAGCTTAGGCCCCGACCAAGAGACCCAGTACTTC.

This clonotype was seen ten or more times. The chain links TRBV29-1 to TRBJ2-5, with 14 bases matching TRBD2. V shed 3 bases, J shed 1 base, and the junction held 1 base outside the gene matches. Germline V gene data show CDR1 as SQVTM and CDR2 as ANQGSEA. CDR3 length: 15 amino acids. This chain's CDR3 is CSVDGTSGSQETQYF. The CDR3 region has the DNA TGCAGCGTTGATGGGACTAGCGGGAGCCAAGAGACCCAGTACTTC.

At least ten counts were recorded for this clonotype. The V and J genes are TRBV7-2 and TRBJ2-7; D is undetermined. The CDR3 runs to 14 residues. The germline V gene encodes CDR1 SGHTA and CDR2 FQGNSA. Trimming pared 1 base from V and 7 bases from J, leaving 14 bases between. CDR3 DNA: TGTGCCAGCAGCTTAGTCCCTTACAGCTGGGAGCAGTACTTC. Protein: CASSLVPYSWEQYF.

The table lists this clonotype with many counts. The DNA of the CDR3 is TGTGCCAGCAGCGTAGGGGTGGGTAATCAGCCCCAGCATTTT. The encoded protein is CASSVGVGNQPQHF. V gene TRBV9 combines with J gene TRBJ1-5; D call uncertain. The CDR3 spans 14 residues. Germline CDR1 and CDR2: SGDLS and YYNGEE. V lost 0 bases and J 4 bases, leaving 8 bases between the germline ends.

In DNA form, the CDR3 reads TGTGCCAGCAGGTTTTATGAGGGAACTAGCACAGATACGCAGTATTTT. This codes for CASRFYEGTSTDTQYF. The chain has TRBV28 and TRBJ2-3; perhaps TRBD2 as D (5 bases). Trimming left V 6 bases short and J 0 bases short, with 16 bases between. Germline CDR1 is MDHEN and CDR2 is SYDVKM. The CDR3 is made up of 16 amino acids.